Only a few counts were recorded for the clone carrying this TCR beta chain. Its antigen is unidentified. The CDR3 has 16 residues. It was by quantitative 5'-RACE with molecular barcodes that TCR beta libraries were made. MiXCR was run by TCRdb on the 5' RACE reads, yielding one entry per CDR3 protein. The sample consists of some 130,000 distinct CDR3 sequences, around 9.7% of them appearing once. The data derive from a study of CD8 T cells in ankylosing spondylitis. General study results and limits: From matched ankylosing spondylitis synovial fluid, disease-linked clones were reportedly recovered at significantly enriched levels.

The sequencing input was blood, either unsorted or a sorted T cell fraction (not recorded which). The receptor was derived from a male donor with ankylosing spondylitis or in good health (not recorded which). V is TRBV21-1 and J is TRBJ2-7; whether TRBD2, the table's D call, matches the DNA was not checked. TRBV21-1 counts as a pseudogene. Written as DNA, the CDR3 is TGTGCCAGCAGCAAAACTGGGAGGGGACGGTACTACGAGCAGTACTTC. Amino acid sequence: CASSKTGRGRYYEQYF.